The 32 T cell receptor beta chains in this list originate from one sample, sequenced in a study of molecular identifiers for immune sequencing clone quantification listed by TCRdb under 2018. The method was PCR. Instrument used: Illumina MiSeq. The public reads were run again by TCRdb, first through fastp at Q25 and then through MiXCR, and only productive beta chains were kept. Rows merge per CDR3 protein into single entries with the most common DNA and genes. For this sample the table gives about 36,000 distinct CDR3 sequences, of which about 18% were detected only once. Of the sample, approximately 6.7% is held by the ten largest clones. Sequenced sample: naive CD8+ T cells from blood, with Jurkat cell RNA spiked in. The meaning of the sample's cell subset or site label: FACS-sorted CD8+CD4-CCR7+CD45RA+ naive T cells. The receptor set was obtained from a human donor in good health. Some libraries in this study had Jurkat cell RNA spiked in.

This clonotype has at least ten counts. The V and J genes are TRBV12-3 or TRBV12-4 and TRBJ2-5, with 8 bases fitting TRBD1. Trimming cost V 3 bases and J 5 bases; bases outside gene matches: 5. There are 14 residues in the CDR3. This chain's CDR3 is CASSFGQGYETQYF. The CDR3 nucleotides read TGTGCCAGCAGTTTCGGACAGGGTTATGAGACCCAGTACTTC.

V gene TRBV29-1 combines with J gene TRBJ2-7; D possibly matches TRBD1 or TRBD2 (5 bases each). Deletions cut 2 bases from V and 4 bases from J, with 18 bases between. From germline, CDR1 is SQVTM and CDR2 ANQGSEA. This CDR3 is 15 amino acids long. CDR3 residues: CSVEFSGTADYEQYF. The CDR3 DNA sequence: TGCAGCGTTGAATTTTCTGGGACGGCCGATTACGAGCAGTACTTC.

This clonotype was counted at least ten times. The chain links TRBV28 to TRBJ2-3; TRBD1 aligns across 7 bases. This CDR3 contains 15 residues. CDR1 and CDR2 from the germline V gene are MDHEN and SYDVKM. Trimming cost V 8 bases and J 3 bases; bases outside gene matches: 11. The CDR3 reads CASSFGTVGTDTQYF. CDR3 nucleotides: TGTGCCAGCTCCTTCGGGACAGTTGGTACAGATACGCAGTATTTT.

This clonotype was seen many times. The V gene is TRBV5-1, the J gene TRBJ1-5; possibly TRBD1 for D (6 bases). The CDR3 is 15 residues long. Germline-derived CDR1 and CDR2 are SGHRS and YFSETQ. V lost 5 bases, J lost 0 bases, and 12 bases lay in between. In nucleotides, the CDR3 is TGCGCCAGCAGACTGGACAGTTATAGCAATCAGCCCCAGCATTTT. This sequence encodes CASRLDSYSNQPQHF.

This clonotype occurred many times. The rearrangement joins TRBV7-8 to TRBJ2-1; D uncertain. This CDR3 region has 11 residues. The V end lost 6 bases, the J end lost 6 bases, and 6 bases lay between the germline ends. Germline V lookup: CDR1 SGHVS, CDR2 FQNEAQ. Here the CDR3 reads CASRYLNEQFF. As DNA, the CDR3 is TGTGCCAGCAGGTACCTCAATGAGCAGTTCTTC.

The rearrangement uses TRBV7-8 and TRBJ1-1; unclear D gene. The V gene's germline CDR1 is SGHVS and CDR2 FQNEAQ. With 5 bases removed from V and 5 bases from J, the gap between germline ends came to 15 bases. The length of the CDR3 is 14 residues. DNA of the CDR3: TGTGCCAGCAGCCCGTCCTGGGGTGCTACTGAAGCTTTCTTT. Amino acids: CASSPSWGATEAFF.

At least ten counts were recorded for this clonotype. The chain employs TRBV6-1 and TRBJ1-5; the D gene is possibly TRBD1 (6 bases). The CDR3 is 15 residues long. The germline gives CDR1 MNHNS, CDR2 SASEGT. Trimming took off 1 base at V and 5 bases at J, with 12 bases between the two ends. CDR3 sequence: CASSEGGLEDQPQHF. CDR3 bases: TGTGCCAGCAGTGAAGGGGGGCTCGAGGATCAGCCCCAGCATTTT.

This chain joins TRBV9 and TRBJ1-1; 8 nucleotides line up with TRBD1. Germline V gene data show CDR1 as SGDLS and CDR2 as YYNGEE. CDR3 size: 13 residues. The J segment lost 10 bases and the V segment lost 0 bases, leaving 5 bases of the junction unmatched. CDR3 loop: CASSVGTGGRAFF. The CDR3 nucleotides are TGTGCCAGCAGCGTAGGAACAGGGGGTCGAGCTTTCTTT.

The chain has TRBV6-2 or TRBV6-3 and TRBJ2-7; 11 nucleotides agree with TRBD2. With V trimmed by 8 bases and J by 3 bases, 3 bases remained unmatched. The V gene's germline CDR1 is MNHEY and CDR2 SVGEGT. This CDR3 contains 13 residues. CDR3 sequence: CASLGLADYEQYF. In DNA, the CDR3 is TGTGCCAGCCTGGGACTAGCGGACTACGAGCAGTACTTC.

This clonotype occurred many times. The chain uses TRBV7-9 and TRBJ2-1, with 13 bases matching TRBD2. This CDR3 has 15 residues. J was trimmed by 9 bases and V by 5 bases; bases with no gene match: 7. Germline CDR1 SEHNR, CDR2 FQNEAQ (reference sequence). DNA of the CDR3: TGTGCCAGCAGCCGTCTACTAGCGGGAGGGGGTGAGCAGTTCTTC. Translating gives CASSRLLAGGGEQFF.

The gene calls are TRBV6-2 or TRBV6-3 and TRBJ2-7; 10 bases are a match to TRBD2. The CDR3 has 19 residues. Germline CDR1 is MNHEY and CDR2 is SVGEGT. Trimming took 4 bases from V and 3 from J; bases not matched to a gene: 18. In DNA form, the CDR3 reads TGTGCCAGCAGTTCCTCCGACAGATCTCCGGGACTAGCGTACTACGAGCAGTACTTC. It yields the protein CASSSSDRSPGLAYYEQYF.

There are a few counts of this clonotype. CDR3 loop: CASSCDRTHREYDQPQHF. Here the CDR3 DNA reads TGTGCCAGCAGTTGCGACAGGACCCACCGGGAGTACGATCAGCCCCAGCATTTT. The J gene is TRBJ1-5, the V gene TRBV6-2 or TRBV6-3, with D possibly matching TRBD1 (6 bases). V was trimmed by 4 bases and J by 5 bases, leaving 24 bases between them. CDR3 length: 18 amino acids. Germline values: CDR1 MNHEY, CDR2 SVGEGT.

By share of the sample, this clonotype is medium-sized. J is TRBJ1-4 and V is TRBV12-3 or TRBV12-4; D is unresolved. Trimming left V 8 bases short and J 5 bases short, with 3 bases between. This CDR3 is 10 amino acids long. The CDR3 DNA reads as TGTGCCAGCGCAAATGAAAAACTGTTTTTT. This translates into CASANEKLFF.

This clonotype was detected ten times or more. V usage is TRBV6-5 and J usage is TRBJ1-2; 7 bases agree with TRBD1. Trimming removed 2 bases from V and 6 bases from J; junction bases left unmatched: 9. From germline, CDR1 is MNHEY and CDR2 SVGAGI. The CDR3 spans 15 residues. CDR3 sequence: CASSYGGQVPDGYTF. In DNA, the CDR3 is TGTGCCAGCAGTTACGGAGGACAGGTTCCCGATGGCTACACCTTC.

This clonotype came up a few times. The V gene is TRBV14, the J gene TRBJ2-2; weak D call: TRBD1 (6 bases). This CDR3 has 17 residues. Per germline, CDR1 SGHDN and CDR2 FVKESK. V was clipped by 0 bases and J by 3 bases, with 14 bases between them. CDR3 DNA sequence: TGTGCCAGCAGCCAAGACAGGATCAGGGGCTACACCGGGGAGCTGTTTTTT. This encodes CASSQDRIRGYTGELFF.

This clonotype was observed at least ten times. V and J are TRBV5-4 and TRBJ1-1; 8 bases align to TRBD1. The length of the CDR3 is 14 residues. From germline, CDR1 is SGHNT and CDR2 YYREEE (reference sequence). Losses at the gene ends were 4 bases for V and 2 bases for J; bases not matched to a gene: 4. The CDR3 loop reads CASSAGQVNTEAFF. CDR3 sequence (DNA): TGTGCCAGCAGCGCGGGACAGGTAAACACTGAAGCTTTCTTT.

In this sample, this clonotype turned up many times. The chain joins TRBV12-3 or TRBV12-4 to TRBJ2-7; D may be TRBD1 or TRBD2 (5 bases each). This CDR3 spans 15 amino acids. Trimming removed 10 bases at V and 0 bases at J, with 19 bases between. The CDR3 coding sequence is TGTGCCACCAGCTTGGGGGTAACCGGCTCCTACGAGCAGTACTTC. Translation gives CATSLGVTGSYEQYF.

This clonotype was counted between two and nine times. V is TRBV4-1 and J is TRBJ2-1, with D possibly being TRBD2 (5 bases). V lost 0 bases and J lost 12, with 6 bases in between. This CDR3 region has 11 residues. From germline, CDR1 is MGHRA and CDR2 YSYEKL. The CDR3 protein is CASSQDAGQFF. The CDR3 region has the DNA TGCGCCAGCAGCCAAGACGCGGGGCAGTTCTTC.

The chain uses TRBV6-5 and TRBJ1-5, with D tentatively TRBD1 (5 bases). The CDR3 consists of 15 residues. Germline CDR1 MNHEY, CDR2 SVGAGI. Between the trimmed V and J ends, which lost 4 bases and 0 bases, there was a span of 10 bases. CDR3 nucleotides: TGTGCCAGCAGTTTGACAGTTTATAGCAATCAGCCCCAGCATTTT. Translating gives CASSLTVYSNQPQHF.

This clonotype has at least ten counts. The rearrangement joins TRBV27 to TRBJ2-7; 9 nucleotides align to TRBD1. The CDR3 spans 15 residues. Germline loops: CDR1 MNHEY, CDR2 SMNVEV (reference sequence). Germline trimming cut 5 bases from V and 7 bases from J; bases unmatched to any gene: 12. CDR3 coding DNA: TGTGCCAGCAGTGTAGACCGGACAGGGGCATGGGAGCAGTACTTC. Amino acids: CASSVDRTGAWEQYF.

V usage is TRBV12-3 or TRBV12-4 and J usage is TRBJ1-4, with 7 bases fitting TRBD1. Losses at the gene ends were 1 base for V and 7 bases for J; bases not matched to a gene: 3. This CDR3 contains 14 residues. The CDR3 DNA follows: TGTGCCAGCAGTTTAGTAGGGGGCGGTGAAAAACTGTTTTTT. Protein: CASSLVGGGEKLFF.

This clonotype has at least ten counts. This sequence joins TRBV9 and TRBJ2-7; D not certain. CDR1 SGDLS and CDR2 YYNGEE come from the germline V gene. Trimming removed 4 bases at V and 0 bases at J, with 11 bases between. The CDR3 is 14 residues long. The CDR3 DNA sequence: TGTGCCAGCAGCCCCGTTGGCGTCTCCTACGAGCAGTACTTC. Translation: CASSPVGVSYEQYF. The entire variable domain, with the rest obtained from reference TRBV9 and TRBJ2-7, is as follows: DSGVTQTPKHLITATGQRVTLRCSPRSGDLSVYWYQQSLDQGLQFLIQYYNGEERAKGNILERFSAQQFPDLHSELNLSSLELGDSALYFCASSPVGVSYEQYFGPGTRLTVT.

This clonotype was seen only once. Compared with germline, one end of the junction differs, possibly owing to a read error. V gene TRBV15 combines with J gene TRBJ2-5; possibly TRBD1 or TRBD2 for D (5 bases each). The CDR3 sequence is 12 residues long. Germline-derived CDR1 and CDR2 are LNHNV and YYDKDF (reference sequence). The CDR3 DNA sequence: TGTGCCACCAGCAGAACCGGGACGGCGTTAAACTTC. Protein: CATSRTGTALNF.

This clonotype was observed at least ten times. This rearrangement joins TRBV5-5 to TRBJ2-1, with 8 positions matching TRBD1. Trimming cost V 4 bases and J 8 bases; bases outside gene matches: 8. The CDR3 spans 14 residues. Germline CDR1 reads SGHKS; CDR2 reads YYEKEE (reference sequence). CDR3 sequence (DNA): TGTGCCAGCAGCAGCTGGGACAGGAACCATGAGCAGTTCTTC. Residues: CASSSWDRNHEQFF.

This clonotype was detected many times. The chain employs TRBV3-1 and TRBJ2-6; no clear D gene. This CDR3 contains 18 residues. CDR1 is LGHDT, CDR2 YNNKEL, per germline (reference sequence). The V gene lost 4 bases and the J gene lost 2 bases, with 18 bases spanning the gap. CDR3 in amino acids: CASSRLVGYRAGANVLTF. CDR3 DNA sequence: TGTGCCAGCAGCCGTCTAGTGGGGTATCGCGCTGGGGCCAACGTCCTGACTTTC.

The chain carries TRBV12-3 or TRBV12-4 and TRBJ2-2; no clear D. The CDR3 loop spans 12 amino acids. Trimming took off 5 bases at V and 6 bases at J, with 7 bases between the two ends. In DNA, the CDR3 is TGTGCCAGCAGTCCCTTCGCCGGGGAGCTGTTTTTT. This encodes CASSPFAGELFF.

At least ten counts were recorded for this clonotype. V usage is TRBV29-1 and J usage is TRBJ2-5; the D is unclear. The V end lost 4 bases, the J end lost 5 bases, and 11 bases lay between the germline ends. Germline-derived CDR1 and CDR2 are SQVTM and ANQGSEA. This CDR3 is 12 amino acids long. This CDR3 is CSVVYGLETQYF. DNA for the CDR3: TGCAGCGTTGTGTACGGTTTGGAGACCCAGTACTTC.

The J gene is TRBJ1-4, the V gene TRBV12-3 or TRBV12-4; D gene uncertain. The V end was cut by 6 bases, the J end by 5 bases, with 19 bases between. The CDR3 sequence is 16 residues long. For the CDR3, the DNA is TGTGCCAGCAGCGCCGTTGGTAGGGCTTTAAATGAAAAACTGTTTTTT. The encoded protein is CASSAVGRALNEKLFF.

This clonotype was counted many times. In DNA, the CDR3 is TGTGCCAGCAGCCCGCAGGGGCGCGAGCAGTACTTC. Its translation: CASSPQGREQYF. This sequence joins TRBV7-9 and TRBJ2-7; tentative D call: TRBD1 (6 bases). The CDR3 is made up of 12 amino acids. CDR1 is SEHNR, CDR2 FQNEAQ, per germline (reference sequence). Trimming shortened V by 5 bases and J by 6 bases, and 11 bases separated the two germline ends.

This clonotype was detected many times. The chain has TRBV28 and TRBJ2-7; the match to TRBD2 covers 7 bases. CDR3 length: 14 amino acids. Germline V lookup: CDR1 MDHEN, CDR2 SYDVKM. V lost 3 bases, J lost 1 base, and 3 bases stayed unmatched. CDR3 in DNA: TGTGCCAGCAGTTTTCGACTAGCTTCCTACGAGCAGTACTTC. Its protein product is CASSFRLASYEQYF.

This clonotype was seen many times. V and J are TRBV6-5 and TRBJ2-2; D is possibly TRBD2 (5 bases). The germline V gene encodes CDR1 MNHEY and CDR2 SVGAGI. CDR3 length: 16 residues. V gave up 6 bases and J gave up 2 bases, with 16 bases separating them. CDR3 in amino acids: CASSDLRAANTGELFF. The DNA of the CDR3 is TGTGCCAGCAGCGACCTGCGAGCGGCCAACACCGGGGAGCTGTTTTTT.

With regard to this clonotype: An end of the junction does not agree with germline; a read error may underlie this. The chain couples TRBV7-9 to TRBJ1-2; unclear D gene. The CDR3 runs 13 residues. From germline, CDR1 is SEHNR and CDR2 FQNEAQ (reference sequence). CDR3 region: CASSRKTNYDYTF. For the CDR3, the DNA is TGTGCCAGCAGCCGGAAAACTAACTATGACTACACCTTC.